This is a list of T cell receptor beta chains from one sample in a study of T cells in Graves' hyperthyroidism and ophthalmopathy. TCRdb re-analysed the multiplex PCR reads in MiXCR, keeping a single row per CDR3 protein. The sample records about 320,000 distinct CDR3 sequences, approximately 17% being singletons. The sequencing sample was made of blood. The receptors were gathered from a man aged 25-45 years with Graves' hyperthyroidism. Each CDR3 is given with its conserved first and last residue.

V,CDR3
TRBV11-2,CASTTNTDTQYF
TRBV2,CASASRTGDEQFF
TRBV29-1,CSAGPQGMEDEQFF
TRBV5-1,CASSATSGRAREQFF
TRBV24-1,CATTEGGELFF
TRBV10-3,CAISGEGLSYTF
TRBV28,CASSLWATNTEAFF
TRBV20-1,CSARVFGRGGEQFF
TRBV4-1,CASSQEEGNTEAFF
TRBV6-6,CASSYAGTVSEKLFF
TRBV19,CASSMTGKTYNEQFF
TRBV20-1,CSAAGVRSGNTIYF
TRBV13,CASSLKGLARETQYF
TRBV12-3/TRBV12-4,CASSSGKAEGAFF
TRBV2,CASSSGDAVLETQYF
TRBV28,CASSGGGTGYINYGYTF
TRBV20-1,CSVASGRETQYF
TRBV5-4,CASSSPGDRNTDTQYF
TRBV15,CATSRDGGGGQPQHF
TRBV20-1,CSALIFSAGAGETQYF
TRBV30,CAWSSGFTYNEQFF
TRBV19,CASSPSPGGPWDTQYF
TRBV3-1,CASSHLTAQGAQPQHF
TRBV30,CAWGQGAGRAFF
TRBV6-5,CASSYDAWSYEQYF
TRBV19,CASSTGPGRVDGYTF
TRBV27,CASGGQGSSLTEAFF
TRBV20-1,CSAQRAGGYTGELFF
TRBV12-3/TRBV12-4,CASSIIQGRGTEAFF
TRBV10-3,CAISEAGQGNQPQHF
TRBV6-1,CASEGDSSYEQYF
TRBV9,CASSVSDREDEKLFF
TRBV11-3,CASSLAAANSPLHF
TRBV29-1,CSVGGTSGAPSTDTQYF
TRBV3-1,CASSRDRRGYTF
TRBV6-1,CASILAGLTDTQYF
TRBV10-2,CASSASLEAFF
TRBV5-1,CASRRTGLDVVEQYF
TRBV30,CAWSSTGHQPQHF
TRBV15,CATSPVLGKLFF
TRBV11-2,CASSLDWSSVSGLLVEQYF
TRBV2,CARGAGEGYEQYF
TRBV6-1,CASQGGSGASTF
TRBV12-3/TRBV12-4,CASSLRGQGFPSGTTDTQYF
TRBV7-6,CASSLETGATDTQYF
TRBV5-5,CASAVYSNQPQHF
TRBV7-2,CASSSYSDYSYEQYF
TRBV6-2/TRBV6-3,CATSRGFTEAFF
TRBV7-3,CASSPRGVEDEQFF
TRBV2,CASSRQTAEKLFF
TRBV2,CASSETRARSETQYF
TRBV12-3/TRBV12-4,CASRSAADSYEQYF
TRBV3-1,CASSPNVLAGEQYF
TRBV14,CASSPRTDSGNTIYF
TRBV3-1,CASSQMASLGYEQYF
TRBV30,CAWSVGGNIQYF
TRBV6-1,CASSLLESTYEQYF
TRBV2,CASKASGSYEQYF